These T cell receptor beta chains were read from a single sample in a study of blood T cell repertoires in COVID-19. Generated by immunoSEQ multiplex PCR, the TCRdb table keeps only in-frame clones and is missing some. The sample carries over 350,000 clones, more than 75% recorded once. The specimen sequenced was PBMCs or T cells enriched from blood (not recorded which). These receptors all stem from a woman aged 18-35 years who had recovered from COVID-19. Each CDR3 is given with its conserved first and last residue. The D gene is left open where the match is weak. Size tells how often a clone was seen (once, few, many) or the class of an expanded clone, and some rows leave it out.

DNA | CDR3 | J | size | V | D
TGTGCCAGCAGTGAATTCACGGTTAGCAATCAGCCCCAGCATTTT | CASSEFTVSNQPQHF | TRBJ1-5 | few | TRBV6-1 | NA
TGTGCCAGCAGTCGGTTGCCTGCAACTAATGAAAAACTGTTTTTT | CASSRLPATNEKLFF | TRBJ1-4 | NA | TRBV28 | NA
TGTGCCAGCAGCCCCCGGAGGGGATGGGTCACTGAAGCTTTCTTT | CASSPRRGWVTEAFF | TRBJ1-1 | NA | TRBV3-1/TRBV3-2 | NA
TGTGCCTGGAGTGGGGGGGATAGCAATCAGCCCCAGCATTTT | CAWSGGDSNQPQHF | TRBJ1-5 | NA | TRBV30 | NA
TGTGCCAGCTCACCCACCCCAGGAAACACTGAAGCTTTCTTT | CASSPTPGNTEAFF | TRBJ1-1 | NA | TRBV18 | NA
TGTGCCAGCAGCCACGACAGGGCGATCAACCAAGAGACCCAGTACTTC | CASSHDRAINQETQYF | TRBJ2-5 | NA | TRBV7-2 | TRBD1
TGTGCCAGCTCACCGGGACTAGCGGGTCCAAACGGGGGAGAGACCCAGTACTTC | CASSPGLAGPNGGETQYF | TRBJ2-5 | NA | TRBV18 | TRBD2
TGTGCCAGCAGCGTAGGAGGGTCCACTGAAGCTTTCTTT | CASSVGGSTEAFF | TRBJ1-1 | NA | TRBV9 | NA
TGTGCCAGCAGCTTACGGGGGGCTGGAAACACCATATATTTT | CASSLRGAGNTIYF | TRBJ1-3 | NA | TRBV28 | NA
TGCGCCAGCAGCCCAACATCGAGGTCATCCTACGAGCAGTACTTC | CASSPTSRSSYEQYF | TRBJ2-7 | NA | TRBV5-1 | NA
TGTGCCAGCAGCTCCGGAAGGCAGGGGGCCCGGTCTGGGGCCAACGTCCTGACTTTC | CASSSGRQGARSGANVLTF | TRBJ2-6 | NA | TRBV7-3 | TRBD1